This T cell receptor beta chain was recovered during a study of cytomegalovirus exposure and HLA in healthy donors. The overall study: Inside one of the first data releases sat 80 million to 95 million unique TCRs taken from HLA-typed donors.

From germline, CDR1 is KGHSH and CDR2 LQKENI. This CDR3 spans 18 amino acids. V trimming: 6 bases; J trimming: 4 bases; junction bases outside the gene matches: 15. The primer mix had 60 Vbeta and 13 Jbeta primers. This table comes from immunoSEQ multiplex PCR, and its TCRdb copy is limited to in-frame clones, with some not included. The data hold over 200,000 clones, with over 65% observed a single time. This chain uses TRBV18 with TRBJ2-5; TRBD2 matches 12 bases. The specimen was PBMCs. This TCR came from a human donor in good health. CDR3 nucleotide sequence: TGTGCCAGCTCTCCAAGATTGACTAGCGGGGGATCAGGAGAGACCCAGTACTTC. Translating gives CASSPRLTSGGSGETQYF.